The sample holds one count of the clone carrying this TCR beta chain. This entry is derived from a study of control samples from healthy donors and cancer patients. Per germline, CDR1 MGHRA and CDR2 YSYEKL. J was trimmed by 1 base and V by 1 base; bases with no gene match: 6. The CDR3 contains 16 residues. TCRdb's table, derived via immunoSEQ multiplex PCR, lists solely in-frame clones and lacks some. The sample consists of 100,000 to 150,000 clones, 85% to 95% of them appearing once. The sequenced material came from PBMCs. The receptor's source is an elderly man with head and neck cancer. The V call is TRBV4-1, the J call TRBJ1-1; 7 bases fit TRBD1. The DNA for the CDR3 is TGCGCCAGCAGCCAAGGTCTAGGGGACAGGAACACTGAAGCTTTCTTT. Protein: CASSQGLGDRNTEAFF.